This TCR beta chain originates from a study of a mutant IDH1 vaccine in newly diagnosed glioma (dated by TCRdb to 2020 to 2023). A note on the overall study: Vaccination started 4-6 weeks after radiotherapy alone, or was given together with temozolomide cycles in the groups whose treatment included chemotherapy. The approximately 32 treated patients were about 60% male and 37.5% female, with a mean age of around 40 years. Before enrollment, patients had received standard therapy of radiotherapy alone, temozolomide alone, or radiochemotherapy with temozolomide; most received the combination. Visit V12 was the week-35 safety follow-up and visit V13 was the week-47 end of study. Peripheral blood samples were drawn at six visits, namely V03 (baseline), V05, V07, V10, V12 and V13. Longitudinal TCRB deep sequencing was done for 25 to 30 treated patients, wherever samples were available for exploratory analyses. Overall study outcomes, separate from this receptor: The authors noted that analyses of patient blood samples could not be reproduced because of sample limitations. Pseudoprogression appeared unrelated to alterations in the top peripheral T cell clonotypes detected by TCRB sequencing. Across multiple MHC alleles, vaccine-induced immune responses were seen in around 93% of patients. Selection of PBMC samples for TCRB deep sequencing was based on availability.

On this clone itself: Its antigen is currently not known. No clone much larger than this one lies a single base away; base qualities are absent.

V sheds 0 bases and J sheds 4 bases, leaving 7 bases between their ends. Including cysteine and phenylalanine, the CDR3 has 15 amino acids. Only the CDR3 part of the read is kept: 45 bases, read in frame from the first base. For CDR1 and CDR2, the germline V gene lists MNHEY and SVGAGI. The sample's time point, from its label and the paper: week 35, safety follow-up. Every vaccine dose consisted of 300 ug of a 20-mer mutant IDH1 peptide in Montanide, administered subcutaneously together with topical imiquimod. Patients were given eight vaccinations, in weeks 1, 3, 5, 7, 11, 15, 19 and 23, which matched visits V03 through V10. All donors had newly diagnosed IDH1-mutant astrocytomas of WHO grade 3 or 4 that showed loss of nuclear ATRX. The samples were drawn from NOA16, a multicentre, single-arm, open-label phase I trial in Germany that tested a mutant IDH1 peptide vaccine in humans for the first time. Genomic DNA for TCRB sequencing was isolated from EDTA blood with the DNeasy Blood and Tissue Kit.

Libraries came from the immunoSEQ multiplex PCR assay. Following the manufacturer's protocol, the hsTCRB Kit was used to amplify rearranged TCR beta chain sequences. An Illumina MiSeq was used to sequence the TCRB libraries. In the paper's pipeline: The proprietary platform of the kit vendor was used for demultiplexing, trimming and gene mapping. The clones in this table, taken by TCRdb from immuneACCESS, are in-frame only. Not every clone is retained; where verified, under half of the shortfall comes from an unresolved V gene, and the cause of the rest is unknown. D and trimming come from the DNA, and the V and J calls and clone size come from that table. The sample profile shows about 40,000 clones; roughly 83% of them were found once. Of the sample, roughly 4.6% falls within the top ten clones.

Here the chain combines TRBV6-5 and TRBJ2-6; the D gene is not confidently resolved. The specimen was PBMCs, collected from a glioma patient whose treatment included an IDH1 peptide vaccine. The receptor comes from a woman between 50 and 59 years old with glioma. DNA sequence: TGTGCCAGCAGTTACTCTCGGCCAGGGGCCAACGTCCTGACTTTC. Translated, it reads CASSYSRPGANVLTF.